Listed below are T cell receptor beta chains from one sample, sequenced in a study of T cells in Graves' hyperthyroidism and ophthalmopathy. TCRdb processed the multiplex PCR reads anew with MiXCR; each CDR3 protein has one entry. Of a few hundred thousand distinct CDR3 sequences in the sample, 35% to 55% were seen once. Sequencing was performed on peripheral blood or thyroid tissue (not recorded which). Receptors were obtained from an adult woman with Graves' disease, either hyperthyroidism or ophthalmopathy (not recorded which). Each CDR3 is given with its conserved first and last residue. A D gene is named only where the DNA matches it firmly. Size tells how often a clone was seen (once, few, many) or the class of an expanded clone, and some rows leave it out.

>TRBV2|once|TRBJ1-1|TRBD1
CASREDRAIRGAFF
TGTGCCAGCAGGGAAGACAGGGCGATCCGGGGAGCTTTCTTT
>TRBV19|-|TRBJ2-7|-
CASSIADGSSYEQYF
TGTGCCAGTAGTATAGCTGACGGGAGCTCCTACGAGCAGTACTTC
>TRBV20-1|many|TRBJ2-5|TRBD1
CSGQGAGETQYF
TGCAGCGGACAGGGGGCCGGGGAGACCCAGTACTTC
>TRBV7-2|few|TRBJ2-7|TRBD2
CASRMAGGPSYEQYF
TGTGCCAGCAGGATGGCGGGAGGGCCATCCTACGAGCAGTACTTC
>TRBV2|-|TRBJ2-5|TRBD1
CASSGRQGETQYF
TGTGCCAGCAGTGGTAGACAGGGAGAGACCCAGTACTTC
>TRBV2|few|TRBJ2-7|TRBD2
CASRLAGGSNEQYF
TGTGCCAGCCGACTAGCGGGAGGGTCCAACGAGCAGTACTTC
>TRBV7-9|-|TRBJ2-7|TRBD1
CASSEETGLEQYF
TGTGCCAGCAGTGAAGAGACAGGGCTCGAGCAGTACTTC
>TRBV5-1|many|TRBJ1-1|-
CASSLGGITVRAKVRAFF
TGCGCCAGCAGCTTGGGGGGGATAACAGTCCGGGCGAAGGTGCGAGCTTTCTTT
>TRBV19|few|TRBJ1-5|-
CASSPTGAANQPQHF
TGTGCCAGTAGTCCGACTGGGGCAGCTAATCAGCCCCAGCATTTT
>TRBV13|many|TRBJ2-7|-
CASSNRDGPYEQYF
TGTGCCAGCAGCAACCGGGACGGTCCCTACGAGCAGTACTTC
>TRBV25-1|-|TRBJ1-4|-
CASADTGKGKLFF
TGTGCCAGCGCCGATACAGGGAAAGGAAAACTGTTTTTT
>TRBV29-1|-|TRBJ1-5|-
CSVADRYNQPQHF
TGCAGCGTCGCCGACAGATACAATCAGCCCCAGCATTTT
>TRBV2|few|TRBJ1-4|TRBD1
CASRGTDKLFF
TGTGCCAGCAGGGGGACAGATAAACTGTTTTTT
>TRBV20-1|many|TRBJ2-2|-
CSARQLPEYTGELFF
TGCAGTGCTAGACAGTTGCCCGAGTACACCGGGGAGCTGTTTTTT
>TRBV2|-|TRBJ2-5|-
CASSDDGDWQETQYF
TGTGCCAGCAGTGATGACGGAGACTGGCAAGAGACCCAGTACTTC
>TRBV15|-|TRBJ1-2|TRBD1
CATSRGIGQGPANYGYTF
TGTGCCACCAGCAGGGGTATAGGACAGGGCCCAGCTAACTATGGCTACACCTTC
>TRBV11-2|-|TRBJ1-4|-
CASSTKGFGRGDGYEKLFF
TGTGCCAGCAGCACCAAAGGCTTTGGCAGGGGAGATGGGTATGAAAAACTGTTTTTT
>TRBV10-3|-|TRBJ2-1|-
CAIRDGDLGDEQFF
TGTGCCATCAGGGACGGAGACCTAGGCGATGAGCAGTTCTTC
>TRBV9|-|TRBJ2-5|TRBD2
CASSQGLGTQETQYF
TGTGCCAGCAGTCAGGGACTAGGAACCCAAGAGACCCAGTACTTC
>TRBV20-1|-|TRBJ2-7|TRBD1
CSADPGQGSTYEQYF
TGCAGTGCTGATCCGGGACAGGGGTCCACCTACGAGCAGTACTTC
>TRBV5-1|many|TRBJ1-5|TRBD1
CAIYYRDRGLRGPQHF
TGCGCCATCTACTACCGGGACAGGGGCCTGAGAGGGCCCCAGCATTTT
>TRBV29-1|few|TRBJ2-1|TRBD2
CSVGGRDSYNEQFF
TGCAGCGTTGGCGGGAGGGACTCCTACAATGAGCAGTTCTTC
>TRBV7-9|-|TRBJ2-5|-
CASSFWPGETQYF
TGTGCCAGCAGCTTCTGGCCAGGAGAGACCCAGTACTTC
>TRBV11-1|-|TRBJ1-1|-
CASSDPGRQAEAFF
TGTGCCAGCAGCGACCCGGGACGGCAGGCGGAAGCTTTCTTT